This T cell receptor beta chain appears in the sequencing data of a study of long-term antiretroviral therapy in people with HIV. Study-wide points: Post-ART, diversity grew, though it stayed under transplant donor control levels.

The assay, immunoSEQ v3.0, was run at survey level. Sequencing of each sample targeted about 35,000-50,000 T-cell genomes. Some clones are missing from TCRdb's copy, which holds only in-frame ones; the method was immunoSEQ multiplex PCR. The table includes 25,000 to 30,000 clones, 70% to 90% detected once. About this clone itself: Its specificity is not known.

This CDR3 spans 14 amino acids. V lost 3 bases to trimming and J lost 5 bases; unmatched junction nucleotides: 6. CDR1 SGHDT and CDR2 YYEEEE come from the germline V gene. Treatment locations for all participants with HIV were in the United States. This TCR came from a woman aged 25 to 39 with HIV. This rearrangement joins TRBV5-6 to TRBJ2-7, with 9 nucleotides matching TRBD1. Source: unsorted PBMCs, taken 0.8 years after starting antiretroviral therapy. The CDR3 bases are TGTGCCAGCAGCTCGGGACAGGGCGCCCACGAGCAGTACTTC. Protein product: CASSSGQGAHEQYF.